Each of the 3 T cell receptor beta chains below was sequenced from the same sample in a study of cytomegalovirus exposure and HLA in healthy donors. PCR employed 60 Vbeta and 13 Jbeta primers. Method: immunoSEQ multiplex PCR; TCRdb's copy keeps in-frame clones and lacks some. The data show more than 150,000 clones, with less than 90% seen just once and 1.5% to 2% held by the top ten. The sample taken for sequencing was PBMCs. All receptors come from a man aged 50 to 59 in good health and CMV-seronegative.

The V and J genes are TRBV5-1 and TRBJ2-5; D might be TRBD2 (5 bases). V was cut by 5 bases and J by 1 base, with 12 bases left in between. The length of the CDR3 is 14 residues. The V gene's germline CDR1 is SGHRS and CDR2 YFSETQ. CDR3 DNA sequence: TGCGCCAGCAGGGCAGCGGCTCTCCAAGAGACCCAGTACTTC. It encodes CASRAAALQETQYF.

CDR3 coding DNA: TGTGCCAGCACTCTAAGGGGGACAGGGGGCAGCTTGAACACTGAAGCTTTCTTT. Translating gives CASTLRGTGGSLNTEAFF. The gene calls are TRBV2 and TRBJ1-1, with 12 nucleotides matching TRBD1. Trimming at V came to 7 bases and at J to 0 bases, leaving 12 bases not matched to a gene. This CDR3 has 18 residues. The germline V gene encodes CDR1 SNHLY and CDR2 FYNNEI.

This clone came up once. The junction differs from germline at one of its ends, possibly a read error. This rearrangement joins TRBV7-9 to TRBJ2-7; D might be TRBD1 (6 bases). This CDR3 contains 12 residues. Germline CDR1 SEHNR, CDR2 FQNEAQ (reference sequence). CDR3 nucleotides: TGTTCCAGCAGCCCGGGACAAGATAATCAGGACTTC. Protein product: CSSSPGQDNQDF.